This T cell receptor beta chain emerged from a study of T cell changes during pregnancy in multiple sclerosis. Profiled with immunoSEQ multiplex PCR; TCRdb holds only in-frame clones, not every one. The table has around 75,000 clones, about 94% seen once. Here the sequenced sample was CD4+ T cells from peripheral blood mononuclear cells, taken after pregnancy. This clonotype originated in a female donor with multiple sclerosis, enrolled in a pregnancy study.

This CDR3 reads CASSSPFEAASTGELFF. The CDR3 DNA sequence: TGTGCCAGCAGTTCCCCTTTCGAGGCAGCAAGCACCGGGGAGCTGTTTTTT. The rearrangement joins TRBV28 to TRBJ2-2; no clear D gene. Germline CDR1 and CDR2: MDHEN and SYDVKM. The CDR3 is made up of 17 amino acids. V was shortened by 4 bases and J by 4 bases, with 19 bases between the two germline ends.